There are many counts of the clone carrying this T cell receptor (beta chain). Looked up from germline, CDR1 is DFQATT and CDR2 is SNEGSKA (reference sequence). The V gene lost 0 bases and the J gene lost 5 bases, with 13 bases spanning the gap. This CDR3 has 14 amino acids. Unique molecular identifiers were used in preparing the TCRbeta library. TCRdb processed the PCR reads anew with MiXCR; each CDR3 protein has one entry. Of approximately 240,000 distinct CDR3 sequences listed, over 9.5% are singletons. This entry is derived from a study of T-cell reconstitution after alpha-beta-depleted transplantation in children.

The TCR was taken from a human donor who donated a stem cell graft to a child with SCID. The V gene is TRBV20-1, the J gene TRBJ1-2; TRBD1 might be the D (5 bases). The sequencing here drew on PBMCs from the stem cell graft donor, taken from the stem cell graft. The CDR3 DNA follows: TGCAGTGCTAGAGATTCAGGGAAGGGTTATGGCTACACCTTC. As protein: CSARDSGKGYGYTF.